This entry lists 21 T cell receptor beta chains sequenced from one sample in a study of T cell responses to AZD1222 COVID-19 vaccine. Profiling relied on immunoSEQ multiplex PCR, and the TCRdb table lists in-frame clones only, not all of them. The table has 150,000 or so clones, about 87% seen once. Sequenced material: peripheral blood, taken 28 days after the second AZD1222 dose. The receptors originated from an adult who received the AZD1222 COVID-19 vaccine.

Only a few counts were recorded for this clone. V gene TRBV7-3 combines with J gene TRBJ2-1; 8 nucleotides line up with TRBD2. Germline trimming cut 2 bases from V and 7 bases from J; bases unmatched to any gene: 13. CDR3 length: 17 amino acids. Germline lookup yields CDR1 SGHTA and CDR2 FQGTGA. Written as DNA, the CDR3 is TGTGCCAGCAGCTTAGTCCCTCCCGGGATAGCGGGAAATGAGCAGTTCTTC. It codes for CASSLVPPGIAGNEQFF.

The J gene is TRBJ1-5, the V gene TRBV7-9; the D gene is possibly TRBD1 (6 bases). CDR1 is SEHNR and CDR2 is FQNEAQ in the germline V gene (reference sequence). The V gene lost 5 bases and the J gene lost 3 bases, with 14 bases spanning the gap. The CDR3 runs 15 residues. DNA for the CDR3: TGTGCCAGCAGCGAAGGGGGGTTGGACAATCAGCCCCAGCATTTT. Encoded protein: CASSEGGLDNQPQHF.

This chain uses TRBV9 with TRBJ2-3, with a possible D match to TRBD2 (6 bases). The CDR3 covers 17 residues. The germline V gene encodes CDR1 SGDLS and CDR2 YYNGEE. With 0 bases removed from V and 2 bases from J, the gap between germline ends came to 16 bases. CDR3 in DNA: TGTGCCAGCAGCGTAGAGGCGGGACTGCCGTTCACAGATACGCAGTATTTT. Translation: CASSVEAGLPFTDTQYF.

CDR3 DNA: TGTGCCAGCAGCGACAGATACACCGGGGAGCTGTTTTTT. Amino acids: CASSDRYTGELFF. The chain joins TRBV6-4 to TRBJ2-2, with D possibly TRBD1 on 5 matching bases. Trimming took off 6 bases at V and 3 bases at J, with 8 bases between the two ends. There are 13 residues in the CDR3. Germline CDR1 and CDR2: MRHNA and SNTAGT.

The chain joins TRBV7-9 to TRBJ1-4; 7 bases are shared with TRBD1. Trimming removed 5 bases from V and 10 bases from J; junction bases left unmatched: 7. In germline, CDR1 is SEHNR, CDR2 FQNEAQ (reference sequence). The CDR3 is made up of 13 amino acids. The CDR3 DNA is TGTGCCAGCAGCATCACAGGGGACGGAAAACTGTTTTTT. It yields the protein CASSITGDGKLFF.

The CDR3 here is CASSLRGPETQYF. CDR3 sequence (DNA): TGTGCCAGCAGCTTGCGTGGCCCAGAGACCCAGTACTTC. V and J are TRBV5-4 and TRBJ2-5; the D is unclear. The V gene lost 1 base and the J gene lost 4 bases, with 8 bases spanning the gap. The CDR3 is 13 residues long. Germline CDR1 SGHNT, CDR2 YYREEE (reference sequence).

This sequence joins TRBV7-9 and TRBJ1-2, with TRBD1 as a possible D gene (5 bases). CDR3 length: 14 residues. The germline gives CDR1 SEHNR, CDR2 FQNEAQ (reference sequence). V dropped 3 bases and J dropped 7 bases, with 15 bases sitting between them. For the CDR3, the DNA is TGTGCCAGCAGCTTCCCGACCTTGACAGTTGGCTACACCTTC. Amino acids: CASSFPTLTVGYTF. The full variable domain, completed using reference TRBV7-9 and TRBJ1-2, is DTGVSQNPRHKITKRGQNVTFRCDPISEHNRLYWYRQTLGQGPEFLTYFQNEAQLEKSRLLSDRFSAERPKGSFSTLEIQRTEQGDSAMYLCASSFPTLTVGYTFGSGTRLTVV.

The V gene is TRBV5-1, the J gene TRBJ2-7; the match to TRBD1 covers 9 bases. CDR1 SGHRS and CDR2 YFSETQ come from the germline V gene. V was pared by 4 bases and J by 0 bases, with 8 bases of the junction left unmatched. The CDR3 has 16 amino acids. CDR3 sequence (DNA): TGCGCCAGCAGCCTCCGGACAGGGGCTAGCTCCTACGAGCAGTACTTC. As protein: CASSLRTGASSYEQYF.

The chain links TRBV3-1 (or the pseudogene TRBV3-2) to TRBJ2-5; the D gene is possibly TRBD1 (6 bases). Germline V gene sequence: CDR1 LGHDT, CDR2 YNNKEL (reference sequence). Trimming pared 4 bases from V and 4 bases from J, leaving 13 bases between. The CDR3 consists of 14 residues. The CDR3 sequence: CASSPTGIGETQYF. In nucleotides, the CDR3 is TGTGCCAGCAGCCCGACAGGAATTGGAGAGACCCAGTACTTC.

The chain joins TRBV12-3 or TRBV12-4 to TRBJ1-2; 11 nucleotides align to TRBD1. The CDR3 extends over 13 amino acids. After removal of 9 bases from V and 4 bases from J, the junction contained 4 bases not matched to a gene. The CDR3 DNA reads as TGTGCCAGTGGGACAGGGGGAACCTATGGCTACACCTTC. Translating gives CASGTGGTYGYTF.

Turning to this clone: In the same sample, other DNA sequences code for this CDR3. The V and J genes are TRBV28 and TRBJ1-4; 8 nucleotides line up with TRBD1. Germline CDR1 MDHEN, CDR2 SYDVKM. The V gene end was trimmed by 5 bases and the J gene end by 12 bases; junction bases not matched to a gene: 11. CDR3 length: 14 residues. The CDR3 is CASSPGQGLGELFF. The DNA of the CDR3 is TGTGCCAGCAGTCCTGGACAGGGTCTTGGTGAACTGTTTTTT.

CDR3 loop: CASSLPAVGQPQHF. The CDR3 nucleotides read TGTGCCAGCAGTTTGCCTGCGGTAGGTCAGCCCCAGCATTTT. The genes are TRBV28 and TRBJ1-5; D gene unclear. V was pared by 3 bases and J by 6 bases, with 12 bases between. The CDR3 runs 14 residues. The germline V gene has CDR1 MDHEN and CDR2 SYDVKM.

With respect to this clone: An end of the junction differs from the germline gene, which may be a read error. The chain employs TRBV15 and TRBJ2-4, with D perhaps TRBD2 (6 bases). The length of the CDR3 is 13 residues. Germline CDR1 and CDR2: LNHNV and YYDKDF (reference sequence). This CDR3 is CATSRDSLANANF. The CDR3 DNA is TGTGCCACCAGCAGAGATTCCCTAGCGAATGCAAACTTC. The variable domain in full, with the rest retrieved from reference TRBV15 and TRBJ2-4, is DAMVIQNPRYQVTQFGKPVTLSCSQTLNHNVMYWYQQKSSQAPKLLFHYYDKDFNNEADTPDNFQSRRPNTSFCFLDIRSPGLGDTAMYLCATSRDSLANANFGAGTRLSVL.

V gene TRBV14 combines with J gene TRBJ1-3; tentatively, D is TRBD1 (5 bases). Trimming left V 4 bases short and J 4 bases short, with 14 bases between. CDR1 and CDR2 (germline): SGHDN, FVKESK. This CDR3 is 15 amino acids long. The CDR3 bases are TGTGCCAGCAGCCCCCTGGGACTTTCCGGAAACACCATATATTTT. Residues: CASSPLGLSGNTIYF. The variable domain in full, completed from reference TRBV14 and TRBJ1-3, reads EAGVTQFPSHSVIEKGQTVTLRCDPISGHDNLYWYRRVMGKEIKFLLHFVKESKQDESGMPNNRFLAERTGGTYSTLKVQPAELEDSGVYFCASSPLGLSGNTIYFGEGSWLTVV.

The J gene is TRBJ1-2, the V gene TRBV12-3 or TRBV12-4, with D hard to call. There are 12 residues in the CDR3. V was trimmed by 5 bases and J by 4 bases, leaving 8 bases between them. Written as DNA, the CDR3 is TGTGCCAGCAGTCGGGAGTCCTATGGCTACACCTTC. Translating it yields CASSRESYGYTF.

The rearrangement links TRBV6-2 or TRBV6-3 to TRBJ2-1, with D uncertain. Trimming pared 0 bases from V and 6 bases from J, leaving 12 bases between. The germline V gene encodes CDR1 MNHEY and CDR2 SVGEGT. The CDR3 length is 15 residues. CDR3 bases: TGTGCCAGCAGTTACTCAAGAGGTAGTATCAATGAGCAGTTCTTC. It encodes CASSYSRGSINEQFF.

This chain's CDR3 is CASSSLTTVRTSTDTQYF. The CDR3 DNA sequence: TGTGCCAGCAGCTCCTTGACTACAGTTAGGACTAGCACAGATACGCAGTATTTT. V gene TRBV7-2 combines with J gene TRBJ2-3, with a weak D call TRBD2 (5 bases). This CDR3 region has 18 residues. V lost 4 bases, J lost 0 bases, and 20 bases lay in between. CDR1 is SGHTA and CDR2 is FQGNSA in the germline V gene.

This chain links TRBV28 with TRBJ2-3; 12 bases map to TRBD1. This CDR3 comprises 15 residues. The ends lost 5 bases at V and 1 base at J; junction bases unmatched: 1. Germline CDR1 and CDR2: MDHEN and SYDVKM. The CDR3 DNA follows: TGTGCCAGCAGTGGGACAGGGGGCGGCACAGATACGCAGTATTTT. Amino acids: CASSGTGGGTDTQYF. Filled out from reference TRBV28 and TRBJ2-3, the complete variable domain reads DVKVTQSSRYLVKRTGEKVFLECVQDMDHENMFWYRQDPGLGLRLIYFSYDVKMKEKGDIPEGYSVSREKKERFSLILESASTNQTSMYLCASSGTGGGTDTQYFGPGTRLTVL.

The V and J genes are TRBV4-3 and TRBJ2-1, with D unresolved. Germline V CDR1 and CDR2: LGHNA, YSLEER. The V gene lost 0 bases and the J gene lost 1 base, with 10 bases spanning the gap. The CDR3 extends over 16 amino acids. The CDR3, as DNA: TGCGCCAGCAGCCAAGATCCGCGCGGTTCCTACAATGAGCAGTTCTTC. Its translation is CASSQDPRGSYNEQFF.

The rearrangement uses TRBV5-1 and TRBJ1-4, with 7 bases fitting TRBD1. From germline, CDR1 is SGHRS and CDR2 YFSETQ. This CDR3 contains 15 residues. V lost 0 bases to trimming and J lost 8 bases; unmatched junction nucleotides: 7. The CDR3 protein is CASSLGLGGKEKLFF. The CDR3 region has the DNA TGCGCCAGCAGCTTGGGGCTAGGGGGCAAGGAAAAACTGTTTTTT.

Only a few counts were recorded for this clone. The chain links TRBV7-8 to TRBJ1-1; TRBD1 matches 8 bases. This CDR3 spans 17 amino acids. Trimming took 5 bases from V and 3 from J; bases not matched to a gene: 14. CDR1 SGHVS and CDR2 FQNEAQ come from the germline V gene. This CDR3 reads CASSRGGRGRLDTEAFF. The CDR3 bases are TGTGCCAGCAGCCGAGGGGGCAGGGGGCGCTTGGACACTGAAGCTTTCTTT.